The clone carrying this T cell receptor beta chain was counted once. Both 60 Vbeta primers and 13 Jbeta primers went into the PCR. Clones were sequenced by immunoSEQ multiplex PCR, and TCRdb holds only the in-frame ones, with some missing. Of about 82,000 clones detected, around 70% appear once; the ten largest clones hold just over 8%. These data are taken from a study of cytomegalovirus exposure and HLA in healthy donors. The CDR3 is made up of 15 amino acids. Trimming cost V 8 bases and J 6 bases; bases outside gene matches: 13. Germline values: CDR1 SNHLY, CDR2 FYNNEI. The specimen sequenced was PBMCs. The chain links TRBV2 to TRBJ2-7; 10 nucleotides align to TRBD2. The TCR originated in a man in his 60s in good health and CMV-seronegative. CDR3 sequence: CASRRFLGLAREQYF. The CDR3 DNA is TGTGCCAGCCGAAGGTTCCTGGGACTAGCGCGCGAGCAGTACTTC. The variable domain in full, completed from reference TRBV2 and TRBJ2-7, reads EPEVTQTPSHQVTQMGQEVILRCVPISNHLYFYWYRQILGQKVEFLVSFYNNEISEKSEIFDDQFSVERPDGSNFTLKIRSTKLEDSAMYFCASRRFLGLAREQYFGPGTRLTVT.